The clone carrying this T cell receptor beta chain was counted ten times or more. This entry comes from a study of prognosis after radiotherapy for stage I lung cancer. The TCR beta CDR3 region was amplified from genomic DNA, with two rounds of multiplex PCR being used for the amplification. It was primers specific to each TRBV and TRBJ gene that first-round PCR used. TCRdb re-derived calls from the multiplex PCR reads in MiXCR, one entry per CDR3 protein. The sample shows under 35,000 distinct CDR3 sequences, approximately 39% of them seen only once. This CDR3 comprises 14 residues. Germline CDR1 is MGHDK and CDR2 is SYGVNS. Trimming shortened V by 5 bases and J by 1 base, and 9 bases separated the two germline ends.

Source: PBMCs, taken before or after stereotactic body radiation therapy (not recorded which). The TCR comes from a donor over 45 with non-small cell lung cancer. V usage is TRBV25-1 and J usage is TRBJ1-3, with a tentative D call TRBD1 (6 bases). The CDR3: CASSKGGSGNTIYF. The CDR3 nucleotides are TGTGCCAGCAGTAAAGGGGGATCTGGAAACACCATATATTTT. The whole variable domain, filled in from reference TRBV25-1 and TRBJ1-3, reads EADIYQTPRYLVIGTGKKITLECSQTMGHDKMYWYQQDPGMELHLIHYSYGVNSTEKGDLSSESTVSRIRTEHFPLTLESARPSHTSQYLCASSKGGSGNTIYFGEGSWLTVV.